What follows are 4 T cell receptor beta chains derived from one specimen sequenced in a study of T cells after yellow fever vaccination. TCRdb itself ran the 5' RACE reads through MiXCR, one entry per CDR3 protein. The repertoire holds a few hundred thousand distinct CDR3 sequences, with 9.5% to 15% as singletons. Sequencing used CD4+ T cells sorted from PBMCs, obtained 15 days after the yellow fever booster vaccination. The receptor source for this set is a man aged 18 to 29 who received the YFV17D yellow fever vaccine.

The CDR3 DNA sequence: TGTGCCAGCAGCTTATCCGGGATCTATGAGCAGTTCTTC. Translated, it gives CASSLSGIYEQFF. This chain uses TRBV5-6 with TRBJ2-1, with TRBD2 as a possible D gene (5 bases). Germline V CDR1 and CDR2: SGHDT, YYEEEE. The CDR3 runs 13 residues. Trimming removed 2 bases at V and 8 bases at J, with 11 bases between.

The chain recombines TRBV3-1 with TRBJ1-6; TRBD1 aligns across 7 bases. In germline, CDR1 is LGHDT, CDR2 YNNKEL (reference sequence). J lost 10 bases, V lost 7 bases, and 13 bases had no gene match. The CDR3 is made up of 15 amino acids. This chain's CDR3 is CASTGSSGGGSPLHF. Here the CDR3 DNA reads TGTGCCAGCACCGGATCCTCAGGGGGAGGCTCACCCCTCCACTTT.

This clonotype was recorded at least ten times. The chain has TRBV6-4 and TRBJ2-7, with 7 bases matching TRBD1. The CDR3 runs 13 residues. The ends lost 11 bases at V and 5 bases at J; junction bases unmatched: 12. Germline CDR1 is MRHNA and CDR2 is SNTAGT. The CDR3 DNA reads as TGTGCCTGGCGAGACAGGGTAACGGACGAGCAGTACTTC. Protein product: CAWRDRVTDEQYF.

This clonotype was detected only a few times. The chain combines TRBV6-5 with TRBJ1-2, with D perhaps TRBD1 (5 bases). This CDR3 comprises 17 residues. CDR1 is MNHEY, CDR2 SVGAGI, per germline. The V end lost 4 bases, the J end lost 1 base, and 19 bases lay between the germline ends. The CDR3 sequence is CASSSRQGRYFNYGYTF. The CDR3 region has the DNA TGTGCCAGCAGTTCCCGGCAGGGCCGCTACTTTAACTATGGCTACACCTTC.